The clone carrying this T cell receptor beta chain was observed a handful of times. This entry belongs to a study of blood T cell repertoires in COVID-19. Profiled with immunoSEQ multiplex PCR; TCRdb holds only in-frame clones, not every one. The repertoire holds about 130,000 clones, with approximately 83% as singletons. Germline V CDR1 and CDR2: MGHRA, YSYEKL. The CDR3 length is 20 residues. The V and J ends lost 4 bases and 6 bases respectively, with 31 bases between them. This TCR was recovered from a man in his sixties with acute or convalescent COVID-19. Material for sequencing was peripheral blood. The gene calls are TRBV4-1 and TRBJ2-1; D may be TRBD1 (6 bases). CDR3 coding DNA: TGCGCCAGCAGCCCTCGAGGCCGGACCGGGCAGGCAGGGGTTGTCAATGAGCAGTTCTTC. Translation: CASSPRGRTGQAGVVNEQFF.